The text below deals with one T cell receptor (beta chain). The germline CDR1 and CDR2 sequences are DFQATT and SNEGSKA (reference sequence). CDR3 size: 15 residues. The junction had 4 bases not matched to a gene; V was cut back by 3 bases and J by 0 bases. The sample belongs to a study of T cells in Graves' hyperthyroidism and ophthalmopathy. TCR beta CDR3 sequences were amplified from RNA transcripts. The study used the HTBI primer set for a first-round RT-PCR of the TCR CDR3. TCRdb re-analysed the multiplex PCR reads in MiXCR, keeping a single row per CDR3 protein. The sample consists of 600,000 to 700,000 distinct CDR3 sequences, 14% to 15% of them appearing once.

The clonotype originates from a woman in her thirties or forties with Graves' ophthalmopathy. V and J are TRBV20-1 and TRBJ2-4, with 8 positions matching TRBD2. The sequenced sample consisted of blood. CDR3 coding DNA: TGCAGTGCTAGCTCTAGCGGGCTAGCCAAAAACATTCAGTACTTC. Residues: CSASSSGLAKNIQYF.